These T cell receptor beta chains were read from a single sample in a study of OX40 agonist ivuxolimab in advanced cancers. Sequenced by immunoSEQ multiplex PCR; TCRdb stores in-frame clones only, minus some. Of about 72,000 clones listed, about nine tenths are singletons. Sequencing was performed on CD4+ or CD8+ T cells sorted from blood, taken in a trial of the OX40 agonist ivuxolimab. The receptor source for this set is an adult with an advanced solid tumor such as melanoma, head and neck, liver or kidney cancer. Each CDR3 is given with its conserved first and last residue. The D gene is left open where the match is weak. A row's size may be missing; if present it is once, few, many or a size class.

CDR3: CASRGGATSYGYTF; DNA: TGCGCCAGCCGAGGGGGGGCAACGAGCTATGGCTACACCTTC; D: NA; J: TRBJ1-2; V: TRBV5-1; size: few
CDR3: CSVDRDRGNTEAFF; DNA: TGCAGCGTTGACCGGGACAGGGGGAACACTGAAGCTTTCTTT; D: TRBD1; J: TRBJ1-1; V: TRBV29-1; size: NA
CDR3: CASSAGNRGGGYTF; DNA: TGTGCCAGTAGTGCAGGAAACAGGGGAGGAGGCTACACCTTC; D: TRBD1; J: TRBJ1-2; V: TRBV19; size: once
CDR3: CASSAGQGKDEKLFF; DNA: TGCGCCAGCAGCGCTGGACAGGGGAAGGATGAAAAACTGTTTTTT; D: TRBD1; J: TRBJ1-4; V: TRBV4-1; size: NA
CDR3: CASSHNRGSGYGYTF; DNA: TGTGCCAGCAGCCACAACAGGGGCTCGGGCTATGGCTACACCTTC; D: TRBD1; J: TRBJ1-2; V: TRBV14; size: NA
CDR3: CAWREFPRTGRYDYGYTF; DNA: TGTGCCTGGAGGGAGTTTCCTAGGACAGGGAGGTATGACTATGGCTACACCTTC; D: TRBD1; J: TRBJ1-2; V: TRBV30; size: NA
CDR3: CASSSSGESSGNTIYF; DNA: TGTGCCAGCAGTTCATCAGGGGAAAGCTCTGGAAACACCATATATTTT; D: NA; J: TRBJ1-3; V: TRBV11-3; size: NA
CDR3: CASTRTGNTDTQYF; DNA: TGTGCCAGTACCCGGACAGGAAACACAGATACGCAGTATTTT; D: TRBD1; J: TRBJ2-3; V: TRBV19; size: NA
CDR3: CASSLNFGLSNSPLHF; DNA: TGTGCCAGCAGCTTAAATTTCGGGCTGTCAAATTCACCCCTCCACTTT; D: NA; J: TRBJ1-6; V: TRBV7-9; size: NA
CDR3: CASSVGTGGYTGELFF; DNA: TGTGCCAGCAGCGTAGGGACAGGGGGTTACACCGGGGAGCTGTTTTTT; D: TRBD1; J: TRBJ2-2; V: TRBV9; size: NA
CDR3: CASTSGTVFGGPQHF; DNA: TGTGCCAGCACTTCCGGGACAGTTTTTGGGGGGCCCCAGCATTTT; D: TRBD1; J: TRBJ1-5; V: TRBV6-6; size: NA
CDR3: CASSLDSGVDQPQHF; DNA: TGCGCCAGCAGCTTGGATTCAGGGGTTGACCAGCCCCAGCATTTT; D: NA; J: TRBJ1-5; V: TRBV5-1; size: NA
CDR3: CASSPRGGLREQFF; DNA: TGTGCCAGCAGCCCCCGCGGGGGACTTCGGGAGCAGTTCTTC; D: TRBD2; J: TRBJ2-1; V: TRBV5-4; size: few
CDR3: CASSSGQGNTEAFF; DNA: TGTGCCAGCAGCTCGGGACAGGGGAACACTGAAGCTTTCTTT; D: TRBD1; J: TRBJ1-1; V: TRBV7-2; size: NA
CDR3: CASSLDNNEQFF; DNA: TGTGCCAGCAGCTTGGACAACAATGAGCAGTTCTTC; D: NA; J: TRBJ2-1; V: TRBV5-4; size: NA
CDR3: CASSPVGVFEAFF; DNA: TGTGCCAGCTCACCAGTGGGGGTATTTGAAGCTTTCTTT; D: NA; J: TRBJ1-1; V: TRBV18; size: NA
CDR3: CAWSVLGGQPQHF; DNA: TGTGCCTGGAGTGTACTGGGGGGTCAGCCCCAGCATTTT; D: NA; J: TRBJ1-5; V: TRBV30; size: NA
CDR3: CASSSDLRTEAFF; DNA: TGTGCCAGCTCGTCTGACCTACGAACTGAAGCTTTCTTT; D: NA; J: TRBJ1-1; V: TRBV18; size: NA
CDR3: CASSLLRNTEAFF; DNA: TGTGCCAGCAGCCTCCTGAGGAACACTGAAGCTTTCTTT; D: NA; J: TRBJ1-1; V: TRBV5-6; size: once
CDR3: CASSGLPPYNEQFF; DNA: TGTGCCAGCTCGGGACTTCCCCCCTACAATGAGCAGTTCTTC; D: NA; J: TRBJ2-1; V: TRBV2; size: once
CDR3: CASSEHGVGEQYF; DNA: TGCGCCAGCAGTGAGCATGGGGTCGGCGAGCAGTACTTC; D: NA; J: TRBJ2-7; V: TRBV10-1; size: NA
CDR3: CASSILRGRFDQPQHF; DNA: TGTGCCAGTAGTATTCTCAGGGGCAGGTTCGATCAGCCCCAGCATTTT; D: NA; J: TRBJ1-5; V: TRBV19; size: NA
CDR3: CASSQEQGRTNIQYF; DNA: TGTGCCAGCAGCCAAGAGCAGGGGAGGACAAACATTCAGTACTTC; D: NA; J: TRBJ2-4; V: TRBV4-2; size: NA
CDR3: CASGPLAEETQYF; DNA: TGTGCCAGCGGCCCACTAGCGGAGGAGACCCAGTACTTC; D: TRBD2; J: TRBJ2-5; V: TRBV2; size: NA
CDR3: CAWSGGSVTGELFF; DNA: TGTGCCTGGAGTGGAGGGAGCGTCACCGGGGAGCTGTTTTTT; D: NA; J: TRBJ2-2; V: TRBV30; size: NA
CDR3: CASRGSGGSTDTQYF; DNA: TGTGCCAGCAGGGGTAGCGGGGGCAGCACAGATACGCAGTATTTT; D: TRBD2; J: TRBJ2-3; V: TRBV2; size: NA
CDR3: CASSVEGQKTEAFF; DNA: TGTGCCAGCAGTGTAGAAGGTCAAAAGACTGAAGCTTTCTTT; D: NA; J: TRBJ1-1; V: TRBV2; size: NA
CDR3: CASSSTPGAYNEQFF; DNA: TGTGCCAGCAGTTCCACCCCTGGGGCTTACAATGAGCAGTTCTTC; D: NA; J: TRBJ2-1; V: TRBV6-5; size: NA
CDR3: CASSEDGYGTQYF; DNA: TGTGCCAGCAGTGAAGACGGGTATGGGACCCAGTACTTC; D: NA; J: TRBJ2-5; V: TRBV2; size: once
CDR3: CASRYRTDTQYF; DNA: TGTGCCAGCAGATATCGTACAGATACGCAGTATTTT; D: NA; J: TRBJ2-3; V: TRBV28; size: NA
CDR3: CASRNRTVKTRPQHF; DNA: TGTGCCAGTAGGAATAGGACGGTAAAGACTCGGCCCCAGCATTTT; D: NA; J: TRBJ1-5; V: TRBV19; size: NA
CDR3: CATTGGGSGTEAFF; DNA: TGTGCTACTACTGGCGGGGGTTCGGGCACTGAAGCTTTCTTT; D: NA; J: TRBJ1-1; V: TRBV6-6; size: NA
CDR3: CASSLGGTTQETQYF; DNA: TGCGCCAGCAGCTTGGGCGGGACTACCCAAGAGACCCAGTACTTC; D: TRBD2; J: TRBJ2-5; V: TRBV5-1; size: once
CDR3: CASSLMGGRLLNTEAFF; DNA: TGTGCCAGCAGCCTAATGGGGGGGAGATTACTGAACACTGAAGCTTTCTTT; D: NA; J: TRBJ1-1; V: TRBV7-2; size: NA
CDR3: CASSLPLGSDTQYF; DNA: TGTGCCAGCAGTTTGCCGCTAGGGTCAGATACGCAGTATTTT; D: NA; J: TRBJ2-3; V: TRBV28; size: NA
CDR3: CSAWTSYGYTF; DNA: TGCAGTGCTTGGACGAGCTATGGCTACACCTTC; D: NA; J: TRBJ1-2; V: TRBV20-1; size: NA
CDR3: CSVSLGGVYYEQYF; DNA: TGCAGCGTGTCCCTGGGAGGGGTCTACTACGAGCAGTACTTC; D: TRBD2; J: TRBJ2-7; V: TRBV29-1; size: NA
CDR3: CSVGGRLQETQYF; DNA: TGCAGCGTTGGCGGGAGGCTGCAAGAGACCCAGTACTTC; D: TRBD2; J: TRBJ2-5; V: TRBV29-1; size: NA
CDR3: CAWSGGNSPLHF; DNA: TGTGCCTGGAGTGGGGGGAATTCACCCCTCCACTTT; D: NA; J: TRBJ1-6; V: TRBV30; size: NA
CDR3: CASSLAVAGPTDTQYF; DNA: TGCGCCAGCAGCTTGGCGGTAGCGGGACCCACAGATACGCAGTATTTT; D: TRBD2; J: TRBJ2-3; V: TRBV5-1; size: NA
CDR3: CASSVLAGDYNEQFF; DNA: TGTGCCAGTAGTGTCTTAGCGGGCGACTACAATGAGCAGTTCTTC; D: TRBD2; J: TRBJ2-1; V: TRBV19; size: NA